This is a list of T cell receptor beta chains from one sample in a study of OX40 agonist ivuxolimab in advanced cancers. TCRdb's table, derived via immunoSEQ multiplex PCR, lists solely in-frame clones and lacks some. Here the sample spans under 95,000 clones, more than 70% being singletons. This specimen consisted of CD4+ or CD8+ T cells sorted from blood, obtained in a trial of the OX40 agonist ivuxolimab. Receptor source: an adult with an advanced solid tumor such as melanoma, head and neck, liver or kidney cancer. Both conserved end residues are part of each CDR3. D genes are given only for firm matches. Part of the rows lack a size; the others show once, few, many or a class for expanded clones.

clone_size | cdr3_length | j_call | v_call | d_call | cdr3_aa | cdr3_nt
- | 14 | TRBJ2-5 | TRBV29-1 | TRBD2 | CSVGKAGGYGDQYF | TGCAGCGTTGGGAAAGCGGGGGGCTATGGGGACCAGTACTTC
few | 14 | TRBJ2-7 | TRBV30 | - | CAWSPLAAAYEQYF | TGTGCCTGGAGTCCCCTAGCTGCCGCCTACGAGCAGTACTTC
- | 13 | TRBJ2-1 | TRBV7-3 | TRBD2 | CASTGGARNEQFF | TGTGCCAGCACCGGGGGGGCGCGGAATGAGCAGTTCTTC
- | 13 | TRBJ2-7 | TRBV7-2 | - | CASSLVRRREQYF | TGTGCCAGCAGCTTAGTGAGGAGGAGAGAGCAGTACTTC
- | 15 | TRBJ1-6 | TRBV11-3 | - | CASSGTGANNSPLHF | TGTGCCAGCAGCGGGACGGGGGCTAATAATTCACCCCTCCACTTT
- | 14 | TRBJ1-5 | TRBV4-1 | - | CASSLQGGGQPQHF | TGCGCCAGCAGCCTACAGGGTGGAGGGCAGCCCCAGCATTTT
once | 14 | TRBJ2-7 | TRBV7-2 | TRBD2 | CASSSSGTRYEQYF | TGTGCCAGCAGCAGTAGCGGGACGCGGTACGAGCAGTACTTC
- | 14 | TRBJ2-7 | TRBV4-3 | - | CASSQGTVSYEQYF | TGCGCCAGCAGCCAAGGGACAGTCTCCTACGAGCAGTACTTC
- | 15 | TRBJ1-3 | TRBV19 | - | CASSIGGGTGNTIYF | TGTGCCAGTAGTATAGGTGGAGGTACTGGAAACACCATATATTTT
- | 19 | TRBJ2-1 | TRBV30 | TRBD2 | CAWRSVAGGTRSSYNEQFF | TGTGCCTGGAGGTCTGTAGCGGGGGGCACCCGGAGCTCCTACAATGAGCAGTTCTTC
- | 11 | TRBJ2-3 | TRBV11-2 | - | CASSHTDTQYF | TGTGCCAGCAGCCACACAGATACGCAGTATTTT
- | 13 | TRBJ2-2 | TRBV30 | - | CAWSPQRDGELFF | TGTGCCTGGAGTCCGCAAAGGGACGGGGAGCTGTTTTTT
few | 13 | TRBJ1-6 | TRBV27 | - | CASSPQTGSPLHF | TGTGCCAGCAGCCCTCAGACAGGCTCACCCCTCCACTTT
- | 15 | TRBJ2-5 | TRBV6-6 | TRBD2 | CASTTLAGGIETQYF | TGTGCCAGCACCACACTAGCGGGGGGGATAGAGACCCAGTACTTC
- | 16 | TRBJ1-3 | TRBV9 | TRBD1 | CASSVGTTGVEDTIYF | TGTGCCAGCAGCGTAGGGACCACAGGGGTTGAGGACACCATATATTTT
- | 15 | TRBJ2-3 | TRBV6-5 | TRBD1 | CASSGTGPLTDTQYF | TGTGCCAGCAGCGGGACAGGCCCCCTCACAGATACGCAGTATTTT
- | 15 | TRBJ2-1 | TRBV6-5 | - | CASTSGGGGSYEQFF | TGTGCCAGCACTTCAGGGGGGGGAGGATCATATGAGCAGTTCTTC
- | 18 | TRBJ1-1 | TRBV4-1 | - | CASSHTQGRGTGNTEAFF | TGCGCCAGCAGCCACACACAAGGTAGGGGAACCGGGAACACTGAAGCTTTCTTT
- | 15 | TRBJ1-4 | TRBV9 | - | CASSVGHSTNEKLFF | TGTGCCAGCAGCGTAGGTCACTCAACTAATGAAAAACTGTTTTTT
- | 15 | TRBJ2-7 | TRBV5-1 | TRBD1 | CASSARQGRTYGQYF | TGCGCCAGCAGCGCAAGACAGGGGCGAACCTACGGGCAGTACTTC
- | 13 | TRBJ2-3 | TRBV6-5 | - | CASSSVGTDTQYF | TGTGCCAGCAGTTCCGTGGGGACAGATACGCAGTATTTT
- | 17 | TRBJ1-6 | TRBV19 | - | CASSLLPTHSYNSPLHF | TGTGCCAGTAGTCTCTTACCGACCCACTCCTATAATTCACCCCTCCACTTT
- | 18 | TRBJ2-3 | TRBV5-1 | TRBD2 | CASSLAGLAGASTDTQYF | TGCGCCAGCAGCTTGGCCGGGCTAGCGGGGGCTAGCACAGATACGCAGTATTTT
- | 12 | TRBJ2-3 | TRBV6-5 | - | CASGHSPDTQYF | TGTGCCAGCGGGCACTCCCCAGATACGCAGTATTTT
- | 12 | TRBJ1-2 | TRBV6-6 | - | CASSASSYGYTF | TGTGCCAGCAGTGCCAGTTCATATGGCTACACCTTC
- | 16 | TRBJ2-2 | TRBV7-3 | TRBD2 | CASRREGEGHTGELFF | TGTGCCAGCAGGAGGGAAGGGGAGGGCCACACCGGGGAGCTGTTTTTT
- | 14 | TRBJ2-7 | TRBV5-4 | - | CASSLVQGLDEQYF | TGTGCCAGCAGCTTGGTGCAGGGGTTGGACGAGCAGTACTTC
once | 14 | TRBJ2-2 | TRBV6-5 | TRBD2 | CASSHGTSGGELFF | TGTGCCAGCAGTCATGGGACTAGCGGCGGGGAGCTGTTTTTT